This entry describes one T cell receptor beta chain. Its target is unknown. The data belong to a study of cytomegalovirus exposure and HLA in healthy donors. Overall study: Later, an analysis reported that the 130 or so validation repertoires had used the same platform as the approximately 600 first-cohort repertoires.

V was pared by 1 base and J by 3 bases, with 21 bases between. The germline gives CDR1 SGHVS, CDR2 FQNEAQ. The CDR3 has 18 residues. Overall study findings and caveats: A later analysis found first-cohort TCR clusters tended to co-occur in the 90 to 150 validation repertoires.

This table comes from immunoSEQ multiplex PCR, and its TCRdb copy is limited to in-frame clones, with some not included. Of about 140,000 clones in the sample, 70% to 90% were seen once. The receptor was isolated from a man younger than 35 in good health and CMV-seronegative. The V and J genes are TRBV7-8 and TRBJ2-5; D gene ambiguous. Sequencing was carried out using PBMCs. In DNA, the CDR3 is TGTGCCAGCAGCTTAGGAGTAATATCGCGTACGAGCAAAGAGACCCAGTACTTC. This gives the protein CASSLGVISRTSKETQYF.